The entry below describes one T cell receptor beta chain. Its target is not known. Profiled with immunoSEQ multiplex PCR; TCRdb holds only in-frame clones, not every one. The sample records approximately 8,900 clones, roughly three fifths being singletons. The data originate from a study of CXCR4 blockade with PD-1 therapy in pancreatic cancer. Findings and caveats of the study: Tumor clonality averaged around 0.14 versus 0.052 in healthy blood, not predicting survival. Frequent tumor clones were encoded by many distinct rearrangements, suggesting shared antigens.

The archived tumor blocks came from patients without neoadjuvant therapy before resection. V was cut by 3 bases and J by 4 bases, with 16 bases left in between. Germline V gene sequence: CDR1 MGHDK, CDR2 SYGVNS. This CDR3 is 16 amino acids long. Sequencing was carried out using tumor tissue. The chain has TRBV25-1 and TRBJ2-1; D may match TRBD1 or TRBD2 (5 bases each). The sequence was obtained from a human donor with pancreatic ductal adenocarcinoma. This CDR3 reads CASSDSTGRLYNEQFF. In nucleotides, the CDR3 is TGTGCCAGCAGTGATTCTACGGGACGGCTTTACAATGAGCAGTTCTTC.